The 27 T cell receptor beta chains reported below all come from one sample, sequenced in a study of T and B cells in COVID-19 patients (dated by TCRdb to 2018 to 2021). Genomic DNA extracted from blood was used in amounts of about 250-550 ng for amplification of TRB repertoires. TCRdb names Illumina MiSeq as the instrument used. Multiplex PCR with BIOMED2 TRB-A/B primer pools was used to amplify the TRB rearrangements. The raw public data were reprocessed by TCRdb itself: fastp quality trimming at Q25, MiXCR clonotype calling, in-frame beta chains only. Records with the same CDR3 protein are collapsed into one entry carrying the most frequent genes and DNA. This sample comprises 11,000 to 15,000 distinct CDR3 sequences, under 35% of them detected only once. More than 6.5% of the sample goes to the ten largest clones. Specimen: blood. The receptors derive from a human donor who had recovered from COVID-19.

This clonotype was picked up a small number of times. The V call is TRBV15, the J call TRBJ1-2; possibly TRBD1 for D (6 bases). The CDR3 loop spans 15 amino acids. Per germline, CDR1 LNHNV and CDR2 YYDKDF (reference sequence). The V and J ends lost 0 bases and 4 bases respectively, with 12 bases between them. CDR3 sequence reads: CATSRDRTEFYGYTF. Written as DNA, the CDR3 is TGTGCCACCAGCAGAGATAGGACAGAATTCTATGGCTACACCTTC.

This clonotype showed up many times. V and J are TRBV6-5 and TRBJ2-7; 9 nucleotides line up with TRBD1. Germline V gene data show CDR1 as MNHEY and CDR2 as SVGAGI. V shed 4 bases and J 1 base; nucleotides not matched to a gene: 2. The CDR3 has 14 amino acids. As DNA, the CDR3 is TGTGCCAGCAGTTGGACAGGGGAATCCTACGAGCAGTACTTC. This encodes CASSWTGESYEQYF.

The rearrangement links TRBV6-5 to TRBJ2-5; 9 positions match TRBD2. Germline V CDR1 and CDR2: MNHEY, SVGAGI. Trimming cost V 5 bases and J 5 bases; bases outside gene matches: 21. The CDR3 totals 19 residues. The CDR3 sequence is CASSPSGLAGSLGTETQYF. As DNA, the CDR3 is TGTGCCAGCAGTCCCTCCGGGCTAGCGGGGTCTCTCGGGACGGAGACCCAGTACTTC.

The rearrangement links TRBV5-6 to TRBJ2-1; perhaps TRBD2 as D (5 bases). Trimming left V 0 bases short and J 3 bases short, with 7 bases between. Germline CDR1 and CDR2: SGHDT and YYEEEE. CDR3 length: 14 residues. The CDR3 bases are TGTGCCAGCAGCTTGGTTGGGAGCTACAATGAGCAGTTCTTC. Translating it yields CASSLVGSYNEQFF.

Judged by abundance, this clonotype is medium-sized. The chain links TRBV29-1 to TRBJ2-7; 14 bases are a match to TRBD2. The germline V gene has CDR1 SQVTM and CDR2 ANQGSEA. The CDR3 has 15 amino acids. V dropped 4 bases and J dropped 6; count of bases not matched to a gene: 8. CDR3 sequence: CSVGGLAGVGSEQYF. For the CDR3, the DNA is TGCAGCGTTGGGGGACTAGCGGGAGTTGGGTCCGAGCAGTACTTC.

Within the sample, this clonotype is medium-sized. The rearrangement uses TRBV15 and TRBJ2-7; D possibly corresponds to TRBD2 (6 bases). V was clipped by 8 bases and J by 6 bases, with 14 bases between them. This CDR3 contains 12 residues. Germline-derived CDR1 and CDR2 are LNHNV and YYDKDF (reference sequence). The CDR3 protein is CATSGGVGEQYF. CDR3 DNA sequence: TGTGCCACCTCCGGAGGGGTAGGCGAGCAGTACTTC. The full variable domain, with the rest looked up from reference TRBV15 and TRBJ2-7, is DAMVIQNPRYQVTQFGKPVTLSCSQTLNHNVMYWYQQKSSQAPKLLFHYYDKDFNNEADTPDNFQSRRPNTSFCFLDIRSPGLGDTAMYLCATSGGVGEQYFGPGTRLTVT.

The CDR3 sequence is CASTPGGGGNEQFF. The CDR3 DNA reads TGTGCCAGTACTCCCGGAGGCGGGGGCAATGAGCAGTTCTTC. The chain is built from TRBV19 and TRBJ2-1; 7 nucleotides match TRBD2. Germline V gene sequence: CDR1 LNHDA, CDR2 SQIVND (reference sequence). The CDR3 loop spans 14 amino acids. V was clipped by 7 bases and J by 6 bases; unmatched bases: 9.

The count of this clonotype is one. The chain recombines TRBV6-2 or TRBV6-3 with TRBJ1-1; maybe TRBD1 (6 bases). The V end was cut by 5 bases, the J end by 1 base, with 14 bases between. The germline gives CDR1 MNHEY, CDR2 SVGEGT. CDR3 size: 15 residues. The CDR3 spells CASSEQTGRNTEAFF. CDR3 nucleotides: TGTGCCAGCAGTGAACAGACAGGAAGGAACACTGAAGCTTTCTTT.

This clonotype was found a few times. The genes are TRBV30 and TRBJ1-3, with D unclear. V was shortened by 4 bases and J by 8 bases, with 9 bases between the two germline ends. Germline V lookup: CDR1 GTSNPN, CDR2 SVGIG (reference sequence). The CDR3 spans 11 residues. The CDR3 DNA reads TGTGCCTGGACTCCCCGGGACACCATATATTTT. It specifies CAWTPRDTIYF.

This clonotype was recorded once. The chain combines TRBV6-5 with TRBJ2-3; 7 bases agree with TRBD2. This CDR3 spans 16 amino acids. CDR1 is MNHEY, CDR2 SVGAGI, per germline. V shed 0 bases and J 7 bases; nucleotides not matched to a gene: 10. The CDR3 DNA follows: TGTGCCAGCAGTTACTCGGGCGGGAGTGGGGTGTATACGCAGTATTTT. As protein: CASSYSGGSGVYTQYF.

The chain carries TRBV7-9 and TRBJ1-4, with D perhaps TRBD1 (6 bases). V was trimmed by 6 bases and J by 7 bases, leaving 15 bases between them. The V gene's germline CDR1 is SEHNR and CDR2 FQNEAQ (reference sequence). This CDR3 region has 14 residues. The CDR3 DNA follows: TGTGCCAGCAGTCAGGACAGAGACGGTGAAAAACTGTTTTTT. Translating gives CASSQDRDGEKLFF.

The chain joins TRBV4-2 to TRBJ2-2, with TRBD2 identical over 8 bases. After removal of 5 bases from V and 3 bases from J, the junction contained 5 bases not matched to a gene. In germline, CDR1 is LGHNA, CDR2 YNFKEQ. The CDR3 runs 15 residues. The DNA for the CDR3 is TGTGCCAGCAGCATCGGGGGGGCCGACACCGGGGAGCTGTTTTTT. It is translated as CASSIGGADTGELFF.

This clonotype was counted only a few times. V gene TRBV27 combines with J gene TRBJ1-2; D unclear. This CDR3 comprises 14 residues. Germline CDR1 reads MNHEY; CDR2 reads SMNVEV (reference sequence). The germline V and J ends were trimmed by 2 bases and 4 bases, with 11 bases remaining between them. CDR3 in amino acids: CASSLEPRGYGYTF. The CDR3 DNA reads TGTGCCAGCAGTTTAGAGCCTCGCGGCTATGGCTACACCTTC.

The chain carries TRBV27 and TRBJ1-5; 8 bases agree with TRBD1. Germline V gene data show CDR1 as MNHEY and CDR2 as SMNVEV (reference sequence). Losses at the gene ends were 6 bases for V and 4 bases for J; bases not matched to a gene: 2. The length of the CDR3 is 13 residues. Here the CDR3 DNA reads TGTGCCAGCAGGACAGGGGAAAATCAGCCCCAGCATTTT. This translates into CASRTGENQPQHF.

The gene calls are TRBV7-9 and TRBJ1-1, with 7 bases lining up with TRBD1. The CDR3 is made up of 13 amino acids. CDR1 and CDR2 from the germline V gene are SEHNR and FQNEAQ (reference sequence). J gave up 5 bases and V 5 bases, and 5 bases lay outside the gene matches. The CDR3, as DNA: TGTGCCAGCAGCCTAACCAGGGGGACTGAAGCTTTCTTT. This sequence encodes CASSLTRGTEAFF.

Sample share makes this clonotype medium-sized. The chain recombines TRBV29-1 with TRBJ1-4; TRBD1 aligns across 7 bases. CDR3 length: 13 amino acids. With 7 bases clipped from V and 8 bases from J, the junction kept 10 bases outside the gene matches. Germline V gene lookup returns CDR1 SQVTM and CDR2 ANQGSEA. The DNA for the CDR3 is TGCAGCGCCGTAGACAGGGTGAGCGAAAAACTGTTTTTT. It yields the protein CSAVDRVSEKLFF.

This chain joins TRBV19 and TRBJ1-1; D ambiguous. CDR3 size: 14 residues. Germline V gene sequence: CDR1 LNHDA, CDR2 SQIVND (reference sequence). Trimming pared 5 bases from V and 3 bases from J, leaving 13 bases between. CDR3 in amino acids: CASSSRGRDTEAFF. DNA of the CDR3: TGTGCCAGTAGTTCCCGGGGTCGGGACACTGAAGCTTTCTTT.

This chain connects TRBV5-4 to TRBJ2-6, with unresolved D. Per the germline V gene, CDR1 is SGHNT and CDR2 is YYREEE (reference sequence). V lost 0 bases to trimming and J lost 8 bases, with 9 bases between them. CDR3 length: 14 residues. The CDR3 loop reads CASSLVHLSNVLTF. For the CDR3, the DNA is TGTGCCAGCAGCTTGGTACATTTGTCCAACGTCCTGACTTTC.

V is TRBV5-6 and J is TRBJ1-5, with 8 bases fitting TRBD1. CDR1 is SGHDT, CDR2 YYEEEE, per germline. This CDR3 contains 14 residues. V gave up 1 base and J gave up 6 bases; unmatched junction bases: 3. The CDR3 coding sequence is TGTGCCAGCAGCTTGCAGGGGGCGAGTCAGCCCCAGCATTTT. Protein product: CASSLQGASQPQHF.

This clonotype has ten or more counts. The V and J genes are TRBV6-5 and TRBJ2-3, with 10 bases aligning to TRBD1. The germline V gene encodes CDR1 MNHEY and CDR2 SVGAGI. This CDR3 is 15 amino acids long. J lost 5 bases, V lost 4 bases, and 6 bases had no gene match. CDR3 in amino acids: CASSSTGGLLDTQYF. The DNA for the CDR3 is TGTGCCAGCAGTTCGACAGGGGGCCTGTTAGATACGCAGTATTTT.

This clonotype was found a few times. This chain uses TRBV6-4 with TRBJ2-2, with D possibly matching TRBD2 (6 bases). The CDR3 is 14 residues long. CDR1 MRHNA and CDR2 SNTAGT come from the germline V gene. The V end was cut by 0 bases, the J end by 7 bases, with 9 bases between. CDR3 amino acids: CASSDSGGVGELFF. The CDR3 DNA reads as TGTGCCAGCAGTGACTCAGGAGGGGTCGGGGAGCTGTTTTTT.

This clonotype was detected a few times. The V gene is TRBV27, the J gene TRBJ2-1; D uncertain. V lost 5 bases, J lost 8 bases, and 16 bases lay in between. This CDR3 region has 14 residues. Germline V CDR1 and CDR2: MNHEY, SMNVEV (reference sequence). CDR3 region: CASSPPGRVHEQFF. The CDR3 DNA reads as TGTGCCAGCAGTCCCCCCGGACGGGTCCATGAGCAGTTCTTC.

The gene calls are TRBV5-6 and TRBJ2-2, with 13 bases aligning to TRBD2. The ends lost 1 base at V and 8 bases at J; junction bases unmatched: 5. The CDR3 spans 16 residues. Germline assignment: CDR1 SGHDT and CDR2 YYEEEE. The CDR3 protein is CASSLPGTSGAGELFF. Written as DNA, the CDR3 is TGTGCCAGCAGCTTGCCCGGGACTAGCGGGGCGGGGGAGCTGTTTTTT.

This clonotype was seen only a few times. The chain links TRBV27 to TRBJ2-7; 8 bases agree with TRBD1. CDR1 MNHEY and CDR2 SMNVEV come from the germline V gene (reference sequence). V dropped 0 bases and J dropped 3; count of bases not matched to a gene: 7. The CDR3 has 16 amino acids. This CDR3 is CASSLSQGAPRYEQYF. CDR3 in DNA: TGTGCCAGCAGTTTATCCCAGGGGGCACCACGCTACGAGCAGTACTTC.

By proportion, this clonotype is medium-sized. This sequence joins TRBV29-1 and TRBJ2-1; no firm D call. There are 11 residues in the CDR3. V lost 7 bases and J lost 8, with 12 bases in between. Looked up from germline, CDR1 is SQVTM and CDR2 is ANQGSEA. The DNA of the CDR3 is TGCAGCGGTGGGCAGAGCTATGAGCAGTTCTTC. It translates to CSGGQSYEQFF.

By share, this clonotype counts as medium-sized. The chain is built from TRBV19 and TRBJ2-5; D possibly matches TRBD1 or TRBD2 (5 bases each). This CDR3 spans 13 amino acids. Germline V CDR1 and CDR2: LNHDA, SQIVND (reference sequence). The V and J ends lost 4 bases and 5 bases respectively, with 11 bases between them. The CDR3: CASSTGAQETQYF. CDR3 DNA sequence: TGTGCCAGTAGTACCGGGGCTCAGGAGACCCAGTACTTC. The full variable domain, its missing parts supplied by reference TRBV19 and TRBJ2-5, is DGGITQSPKYLFRKEGQNVTLSCEQNLNHDAMYWYRQDPGQGLRLIYYSQIVNDFQKGDIAEGYSVSREKKESFPLTVTSAQKNPTAFYLCASSTGAQETQYFGPGTRLLVL.

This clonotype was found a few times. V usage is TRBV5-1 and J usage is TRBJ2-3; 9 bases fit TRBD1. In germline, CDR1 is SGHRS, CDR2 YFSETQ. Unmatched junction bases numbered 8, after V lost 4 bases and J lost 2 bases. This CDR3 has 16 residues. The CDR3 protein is CASSPTTGGPTDTQYF. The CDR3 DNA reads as TGCGCCAGCAGCCCCACGACAGGGGGACCCACAGATACGCAGTATTTT.